Listed below are T cell receptor beta chains from one sample, sequenced in a study of blood T cell repertoires in COVID-19. The protocol was immunoSEQ multiplex PCR, while the TCRdb copy is restricted to in-frame clones and leaves out a portion. The sample shows around 250,000 clones, about 90% of them seen only once. Sequenced material: peripheral blood. The source is a woman in her sixties or seventies with COVID-19, enrolled during active disease. CDR3s include the opening cysteine and the closing phenylalanine or tryptophan. D genes are given only for firm matches. Clone size is shown for a subset of rows, as once, few, many or a class of expanded clone.

J gene: TRBJ2-7
D gene: NA
clone size: NA
V gene: TRBV12-3/TRBV12-4
CDR3 DNA: TGTGCCAGGTTTCGGGGGAGTAGTTACGAGCAGTACTTC
CDR3 protein: CARFRGSSYEQYF

J gene: TRBJ2-7
D gene: TRBD1
clone size: NA
V gene: TRBV7-9
CDR3 DNA: TGTGCCAGCAGCTTAGAGACAGGGGGCTCCTACGAGCAGTACTTC
CDR3 protein: CASSLETGGSYEQYF

J gene: TRBJ2-6
D gene: TRBD1
clone size: NA
V gene: TRBV19
CDR3 DNA: TGTGCCAGTAGCAGGACAGGGTTACGGTCTGGGGCCAACGTCCTGACTTTC
CDR3 protein: CASSRTGLRSGANVLTF

J gene: TRBJ1-1
D gene: TRBD1
clone size: NA
V gene: TRBV13
CDR3 DNA: TGTGCCAGCAGCCCGCGCAAGGGGGCCGCTGAAGCTTTCTTT
CDR3 protein: CASSPRKGAAEAFF

J gene: TRBJ1-2
D gene: NA
clone size: NA
V gene: TRBV28
CDR3 DNA: TGTGCCAGCAGACTCGGTCAGGCTACCTATGGCTACACCTTC
CDR3 protein: CASRLGQATYGYTF

J gene: TRBJ2-7
D gene: TRBD2
clone size: NA
V gene: TRBV12-3/TRBV12-4
CDR3 DNA: TGTGCCAGCAGTTTTGCGGGGGCCTACGAGCAGTACTTC
CDR3 protein: CASSFAGAYEQYF

J gene: TRBJ1-4
D gene: NA
clone size: few
V gene: TRBV11-3
CDR3 DNA: TGTGCCAGCAGCTTTACACAGGGTGAAAAACTGTTTTTT
CDR3 protein: CASSFTQGEKLFF

J gene: TRBJ1-2
D gene: NA
clone size: once
V gene: TRBV6-5
CDR3 DNA: TGTGCCAGCAAAACCCCAGGGGACGTGCGCTACACCTTC
CDR3 protein: CASKTPGDVRYTF

J gene: TRBJ1-1
D gene: TRBD1
clone size: NA
V gene: TRBV11-2
CDR3 DNA: TGTGCCAGCAGCACAAGAGGACAGGGTCTCATGAACACTGAAGCTTTCTTT
CDR3 protein: CASSTRGQGLMNTEAFF

J gene: TRBJ1-2
D gene: TRBD1
clone size: NA
V gene: TRBV3-1/TRBV3-2
CDR3 DNA: TGTGCCAGCAGCCAAGTTAGGGGACAGCTATTATATGGCTACACCTTC
CDR3 protein: CASSQVRGQLLYGYTF